This TCR beta chain was sequenced during a study of cytomegalovirus exposure and HLA in healthy donors. The V end was cut by 0 bases, the J end by 5 bases, with 15 bases between. Per the germline V gene, CDR1 is SGHRS and CDR2 is YFSETQ. This CDR3 is 16 amino acids long. Both 60 Vbeta primers and 13 Jbeta primers went into the PCR. This table comes from immunoSEQ multiplex PCR, and its TCRdb copy is limited to in-frame clones, with some not included. This listing includes 55,000 or so clones. Study-wide results and limits: A later analysis associated 15,000 or so TCR beta sequences with HLA alleles at a 0.05 false discovery rate. A later analysis linked a missense DCLRE1C variant to TCR beta V- and J-gene trimming. Apparent HLA restriction characterized most CMV-associated TCR beta chains in a later analysis.

Regarding this clone: What it binds is not known.

This sequence joins TRBV5-1 and TRBJ2-1, with TRBD1 as a possible D gene (6 bases). Sequencing was carried out using PBMCs. This receptor was taken from a woman younger than 45 in good health and CMV-seropositive. CDR3 protein: CASSLVNPRDNNEQFF. The CDR3 DNA reads TGCGCCAGCAGCTTGGTCAACCCCCGGGACAACAATGAGCAGTTCTTC.